The present TCR beta chain was sequenced within a study of somatic mutations in cytotoxic T cells in rheumatoid arthritis. This clone is a singleton in its sample. Antigen: not known. The germline gives CDR1 MNHEY, CDR2 SMNVEV (reference sequence). Deletions cut 0 bases from V and 5 bases from J, with 14 bases between. CDR3 length equals 15 residues. Sequencing was performed with immunoSEQ multiplex PCR; in TCRdb, only in-frame clones are kept and a portion is missing. The sample contains 15,000 to 20,000 clones, roughly four fifths of which appear only once. Notes on the study in general: No age-related increase in CD8+ clonality was seen in healthy controls, but one was seen in rheumatoid arthritis patients.

Positive magnetic bead selection was used to isolate CD4+ and CD8+ cells; purity was checked by flow cytometry. V gene TRBV27 combines with J gene TRBJ2-7; tentative D call: TRBD2 (6 bases). This clonotype originated in a woman in her fifties or sixties with rheumatoid arthritis. The specimen was CD8+ T cells sorted from blood. The CDR3 DNA reads TGTGCCAGCAGTTTATCCCGGGGACTCCTCAACGAGCAGTACTTC. This sequence encodes CASSLSRGLLNEQYF.